Presented here are 6 T cell receptor beta chains from one specimen sequenced in a study of blood T cell repertoires in COVID-19. Libraries were prepared by immunoSEQ multiplex PCR; TCRdb keeps only in-frame clonotypes and omits some of them. The sample holds about 150,000 clones, roughly 90% seen once. Sequenced input: PBMCs or T cells enriched from blood (not recorded which). The receptors were sampled from a woman between 45 and 60 years old who had recovered from COVID-19.

The J gene is TRBJ2-1, the V gene TRBV27; no reliable D call. The V and J ends lost 5 bases and 4 bases respectively, with 12 bases between them. The CDR3 consists of 14 residues. The germline CDR1 and CDR2 sequences are MNHEY and SMNVEV (reference sequence). This CDR3 reads CASSVRSLYNEQFF. CDR3 nucleotides: TGTGCCAGCAGTGTTAGAAGCTTGTACAATGAGCAGTTCTTC.

This clone was detected once. This chain joins TRBV4-3 and TRBJ2-7; 10 bases are a match to TRBD2. In germline, CDR1 is LGHNA, CDR2 YSLEER. The trim removed 0 bases at V and 2 bases at J, leaving 10 bases unmatched. The CDR3 has 18 amino acids. The CDR3 is CASSQDYVGTSATYEQYF. The CDR3 nucleotides read TGCGCCAGCAGCCAAGATTACGTCGGGACTAGCGCCACCTACGAGCAGTACTTC.

CDR3 sequence reads: CAWSVGTGTQETQYF. In DNA form, the CDR3 reads TGTGCCTGGAGTGTCGGGACAGGAACCCAAGAGACCCAGTACTTC. V gene TRBV30 combines with J gene TRBJ2-5; 8 bases align to TRBD1. Germline CDR1 GTSNPN, CDR2 SVGIG (reference sequence). This CDR3 spans 15 amino acids. V was clipped by 0 bases and J by 1 base; unmatched bases: 4.

The rearrangement uses TRBV14 and TRBJ1-2; TRBD1 is a possible D gene (5 bases). The V end was cut by 1 base, the J end by 7 bases, with 10 bases between. CDR1 and CDR2 from the germline V gene are SGHDN and FVKESK. This CDR3 comprises 13 residues. CDR3 protein: CASSQVRGGGYTF. The DNA for the CDR3 is TGTGCCAGCAGCCAAGTCCGGGGGGGTGGCTACACCTTC.

J is TRBJ2-2 and V is TRBV4-1, with 13 bases that match TRBD2. This CDR3 contains 18 residues. Per germline, CDR1 MGHRA and CDR2 YSYEKL. Trimming at V came to 1 base and at J to 2 bases, leaving 4 bases not matched to a gene. The CDR3 coding sequence is TGCGCCAGCAGCCAAGGAGGGGGACTAGCGGGAAACACCGGGGAGCTGTTTTTT. It specifies CASSQGGGLAGNTGELFF.

V and J are TRBV3-1 (or the pseudogene TRBV3-2) and TRBJ2-7; 7 bases match TRBD1. The CDR3 loop spans 15 amino acids. The J segment lost 4 bases and the V segment lost 1 base, leaving 7 bases of the junction unmatched. Per the germline V gene, CDR1 is LGHDT and CDR2 is YNNKEL (reference sequence). Here the CDR3 reads CASSQVRDSRYEQYF. The DNA for the CDR3 is TGTGCCAGCAGCCAAGTTCGGGACAGCAGGTACGAGCAGTACTTC.